Each of the 27 T cell receptor beta chains below was sequenced from the same sample in a study of post-analysis software for immune sequencing data. Study outcomes and limitations: Controls showed lower frequencies than patients for several TRBV segments, and TRBV5-6, TRBV5-1 and TRBV20-1 were among these.

Their recognized antigens are unknown. Built from TCR beta cDNA, the libraries had unique molecular identifiers in them. Each CDR3 protein gets one entry after TCRdb re-called the PCR reads with MiXCR. The data hold about 810,000 distinct CDR3 sequences, with roughly 50% observed a single time. Sequenced material: blood. These TCRs come from a girl aged 10 to 17 with multiple sclerosis.

The genes are TRBV5-1 and TRBJ1-5, with D possibly being TRBD1 (6 bases). Trimming pared 4 bases from V and 3 bases from J, leaving 14 bases between. The CDR3 contains 15 residues. Germline V gene sequence: CDR1 SGHRS, CDR2 YFSETQ. The CDR3 sequence is CASSPDSLNNQPQHF. The CDR3, as DNA: TGCGCCAGCAGCCCGGACAGTCTTAACAATCAGCCCCAGCATTTT.

The V gene is TRBV7-2, the J gene TRBJ1-1, with TRBD1 as a possible D gene (5 bases). This CDR3 is 13 amino acids long. Germline V gene data show CDR1 as SGHTA and CDR2 as FQGNSA. V was shortened by 5 bases and J by 4 bases, with 11 bases between the two germline ends. Here the CDR3 DNA reads TGTGCCAGCAGCCTGGGCAGGGCCACTGAAGCTTTCTTT. It encodes CASSLGRATEAFF.

This chain joins TRBV10-3 and TRBJ1-2; no clear D gene. From germline, CDR1 is ENHRY and CDR2 SYGVKD. The CDR3 covers 15 residues. V lost 4 bases and J lost 5, with 17 bases in between. The CDR3 coding sequence is TGTGCCATCAGTGGACGGGCCTCACCCGCATATGGCTACACCTTC. Its protein product is CAISGRASPAYGYTF.

The chain carries TRBV20-1 and TRBJ2-5; 15 bases match TRBD2. With V trimmed by 0 bases and J by 2 bases, 7 bases remained unmatched. Germline V gene data show CDR1 as DFQATT and CDR2 as SNEGSKA (reference sequence). The CDR3 consists of 18 residues. The CDR3 DNA reads TGCAGTGCTAGAGATCTTGGACTAGCGGGGGGGCAACAAGAGACCCAGTACTTC. It yields the protein CSARDLGLAGGQQETQYF.

The chain has TRBV3-1 and TRBJ2-7; 7 bases align to TRBD2. Trimming removed 2 bases from V and 2 bases from J; junction bases left unmatched: 6. Germline lookup yields CDR1 LGHDT and CDR2 YNNKEL (reference sequence). The CDR3 runs 15 residues. The DNA of the CDR3 is TGTGCCAGCAGCCAACCCGGGGGGTCGACCTACGAGCAGTACTTC. Translation gives CASSQPGGSTYEQYF.

J is TRBJ2-6 and V is TRBV6-1; 8 nucleotides match TRBD1. CDR3 length equals 15 residues. V lost 10 bases and J lost 4; bases outside the gene matches: 9. CDR1 and CDR2 from the germline V gene are MNHNS and SASEGT. DNA for the CDR3: TGTGCCACCTCTGGACAGGGTGACGGGGCCAACGTCCTGACTTTC. This translates into CATSGQGDGANVLTF.

This clonotype was counted ten times or more. The V call is TRBV20-1, the J call TRBJ1-2; 7 bases are shared with TRBD1. Germline V gene lookup returns CDR1 DFQATT and CDR2 SNEGSKA (reference sequence). The CDR3 has 12 amino acids. The CDR3 DNA is TGCAGCGCCAGACAGGGTAACTATGGCTACACCTTC. This encodes CSARQGNYGYTF.

V usage is TRBV24-1 and J usage is TRBJ2-1; D might be TRBD1 (6 bases). The CDR3 runs to 13 residues. Germline V gene sequence: CDR1 KGHDR, CDR2 SFDVKD. The V gene lost 6 bases and the J gene lost 5 bases, with 10 bases spanning the gap. The CDR3 protein is CATSRTGNNEQFF. The DNA for the CDR3 is TGTGCCACCAGTCGCACAGGGAACAATGAGCAGTTCTTC.

The V gene is TRBV15, the J gene TRBJ2-7, with TRBD2 matching over 7 bases. The V gene end was trimmed by 8 bases and the J gene end by 7 bases; junction bases not matched to a gene: 5. Germline V CDR1 and CDR2: LNHNV, YYDKDF (reference sequence). The CDR3 length is 11 residues. The CDR3 sequence: CATGGLREQYF. As DNA, the CDR3 is TGTGCCACCGGGGGACTACGGGAGCAGTACTTC.

The genes are TRBV12-3 or TRBV12-4 and TRBJ2-7; maybe TRBD1 (6 bases). The CDR3 spans 22 residues. Trimming took 0 bases from V and 0 from J, leaving 30 bases between them. CDR3 bases: TGTGCCAGCAGTTTAGCTCTCGGTGCGTCTCCAGCCCCAGACAGGCGCTCCTACGAGCAGTACTTC. It specifies CASSLALGASPAPDRRSYEQYF.

This chain links TRBV20-1 with TRBJ2-2; D is unresolved. This CDR3 is built from 11 residues. Germline V gene data show CDR1 as DFQATT and CDR2 as SNEGSKA (reference sequence). Deletions cut 3 bases from V and 6 bases from J, with 5 bases between. The CDR3 nucleotides read TGCAGTGCTAGTGGTCCCGGGGAGCTGTTTTTT. This encodes CSASGPGELFF.

This clonotype was observed a few times. V is TRBV6-5 and J is TRBJ1-1, with D unclear. Germline-derived CDR1 and CDR2 are MNHEY and SVGAGI. This CDR3 is 12 amino acids long. Trimming removed 7 bases from V and 7 bases from J, with 13 bases in between. The CDR3 protein is CASNSPGDEAFF. CDR3 sequence (DNA): TGTGCCAGCAACAGCCCCGGGGATGAAGCTTTCTTT.

This clonotype was observed once. The rearrangement links TRBV15 to TRBJ2-5, with D unresolved. This CDR3 comprises 13 residues. With 4 bases removed from V and 4 bases from J, the gap between germline ends came to 10 bases. Germline values: CDR1 LNHNV, CDR2 YYDKDF (reference sequence). CDR3: CATSTSPVETQYF. As DNA, the CDR3 is TGTGCCACCAGCACCAGTCCCGTAGAGACCCAGTACTTC.

The chain has TRBV29-1 and TRBJ2-5, with D possibly TRBD2 on 6 matching bases. Germline V gives CDR1 SQVTM, CDR2 ANQGSEA. The length of the CDR3 is 14 residues. V was shortened by 3 bases and J by 5 bases, with 16 bases between the two germline ends. The chain's CDR3 is CSVEEGGLRETQYF. CDR3 DNA sequence: TGCAGCGTTGAGGAGGGCGGGTTAAGGGAGACCCAGTACTTC. Combining the CDR3 with reference TRBV29-1 and TRBJ2-5 gives the whole variable domain SAVISQKPSRDICQRGTSLTIQCQVDSQVTMMFWYRQQPGQSLTLIATANQGSEATYESGFVIDKFPISRPNLTFSTLTVSNMSPEDSSIYLCSVEEGGLRETQYFGPGTRLLVL.

This clonotype was seen only a few times. The chain combines TRBV10-3 with TRBJ2-7; D remains ambiguous. CDR3 length: 12 amino acids. Trimming took off 8 bases at V and 0 bases at J, with 8 bases between the two ends. Germline CDR1 and CDR2: ENHRY and SYGVKD. The CDR3 DNA sequence: TGTGCCATCGGACGCGTCTCCTACGAGCAGTACTTC. This translates into CAIGRVSYEQYF.

This clonotype has just one count. This chain joins TRBV29-1 and TRBJ2-1; TRBD2 matches 7 bases. The CDR3 is 13 amino acids. CDR1 is SQVTM, CDR2 ANQGSEA, per germline. The V and J ends lost 8 bases and 1 base, in that order; junction bases with no gene match: 5. CDR3 residues: CSFWGGSYNEQFF. CDR3 sequence (DNA): TGCAGCTTTTGGGGGGGGTCCTACAATGAGCAGTTCTTC.

This clonotype showed up just a few times. The rearrangement joins TRBV20-1 to TRBJ2-5, with D perhaps matching TRBD2 (6 bases). Gene TRBJ2-7 matches the end of the DNA better, so the J call may be wrong. Germline V gene lookup returns CDR1 DFQATT and CDR2 SNEGSKA (reference sequence). The length of the CDR3 is 13 residues. The CDR3 DNA follows: TGCAGTGCAAACTGGCGGGGCCACTACGAGCAGTACTTC. This translates into CSANWRGHYEQYF.

In its sample, this clonotype was seen a few times. The chain is built from TRBV29-1 and TRBJ2-1; no clear D gene. CDR1 is SQVTM, CDR2 ANQGSEA, per germline. V shed 1 base and J shed 7 bases, with 11 bases lying between them. The CDR3 extends over 13 amino acids. CDR3 in DNA: TGCAGCGTTGAAGTCTCAAAAGGGAATGAGCAGTTCTTC. Amino acids: CSVEVSKGNEQFF.

This chain joins TRBV12-3 or TRBV12-4 and TRBJ1-4; D unresolved. With 8 bases removed from V and 8 bases from J, the gap between germline ends came to 12 bases. This CDR3 is 12 amino acids long. The CDR3 region is CASSDPGEKLFF. CDR3 DNA: TGTGCCAGCTCGGACCCGGGAGAAAAACTGTTTTTT.

The CDR3 here is CASSQDSSGRSSGKFF. CDR3 coding DNA: TGCGCCAGCAGCCAAGATTCCAGCGGGAGGTCCAGCGGAAAGTTCTTC. J is TRBJ2-1 and V is TRBV4-1; 9 bases are shared with TRBD2. V shed 0 bases and J 14 bases; nucleotides not matched to a gene: 14. Germline V gene sequence: CDR1 MGHRA, CDR2 YSYEKL. The CDR3 has 16 amino acids.

This sequence joins TRBV6-1 and TRBJ1-1, with 7 bases lining up with TRBD1. The J segment lost 5 bases and the V segment lost 5 bases, leaving 5 bases of the junction unmatched. The CDR3 runs to 13 residues. Germline CDR1 MNHNS, CDR2 SASEGT. The CDR3 bases are TGTGCCAGCAGTCTTGAGGACAGGACTGAAGCTTTCTTT. It is translated as CASSLEDRTEAFF.

The chain couples TRBV20-1 to TRBJ2-5, with TRBD1 matching 11 bases. Germline V gene data show CDR1 as DFQATT and CDR2 as SNEGSKA (reference sequence). The CDR3 length is 13 residues. With V trimmed by 7 bases and J by 2 bases, 3 bases remained unmatched. This chain's CDR3 is CSGGTGGQETQYF. The CDR3 nucleotides read TGCAGTGGGGGGACAGGGGGGCAAGAGACCCAGTACTTC.

V is TRBV5-1 and J is TRBJ1-6, with 7 nucleotides matching TRBD1. Germline values: CDR1 SGHRS, CDR2 YFSETQ. With V trimmed by 2 bases and J by 8 bases, 7 bases remained unmatched. This CDR3 has 15 residues. CDR3 in amino acids: CASSLQGPEDSPLHF. In DNA, the CDR3 is TGCGCCAGCAGCTTACAGGGGCCGGAGGATTCACCCCTCCACTTT.

The V and J genes are TRBV10-3 and TRBJ2-7, with 9 nucleotides matching TRBD1. Germline loops: CDR1 ENHRY, CDR2 SYGVKD. Unmatched junction bases numbered 7, after V lost 10 bases and J lost 6 bases. The CDR3 loop spans 12 amino acids. CDR3 region: CATWDRVGEQYF. The CDR3 DNA follows: TGTGCCACCTGGGACAGGGTAGGCGAGCAGTACTTC.

This clonotype was seen more than once but under ten times. J is TRBJ1-2 and V is TRBV7-9; D ambiguous. This CDR3 spans 17 amino acids. V was clipped by 2 bases and J by 0 bases, with 16 bases between them. CDR1 is SEHNR, CDR2 FQNEAQ, per germline (reference sequence). The CDR3 coding sequence is TGTGCCAGCAGCTTACCAACAATCGGCCACCCTAACTATGGCTACACCTTC. Amino acid sequence: CASSLPTIGHPNYGYTF.

This clonotype was picked up a small number of times. The J gene is TRBJ2-3, the V gene TRBV7-9; 7 bases map to TRBD1. Trimming took 5 bases from V and 3 from J; bases not matched to a gene: 14. CDR1 and CDR2 (germline): SEHNR, FQNEAQ (reference sequence). The length of the CDR3 is 17 residues. CDR3 sequence (DNA): TGTGCCAGCAGCATCTGGGGAAGGACAGGAATTACAGATACGCAGTATTTT. Its protein product is CASSIWGRTGITDTQYF.

In its sample, this clonotype was seen a few times. This chain links TRBV10-2 with TRBJ2-7; 11 bases map to TRBD2. The germline V gene encodes CDR1 WSHSY and CDR2 SAAADI. The CDR3 totals 16 residues. Unmatched junction bases numbered 8, after V lost 6 bases and J lost 1 base. The CDR3 is CASREHGTSGSYEQYF. DNA for the CDR3: TGCGCCAGCAGGGAGCATGGGACTAGCGGATCCTACGAGCAGTACTTC.